Listed below are T cell receptor beta chains from one sample, sequenced in a study of lymphopenia after photon versus proton radiotherapy. Using immunoSEQ multiplex PCR, the repertoire was profiled, and TCRdb retains in-frame clones only, with some absent. The sample comprises about 58,000 clones, roughly 80% of which are singletons, and about 1.9% rests with the top ten. The source material was peripheral blood, sampled from a patient treated with proton-based radiotherapy. The receptors were sampled from a man aged 60 to 69 with pancreatic cancer. Both conserved end residues are part of each CDR3.

15 TRBV7-3 CASSLNSDGGYGYTF
12 TRBV6-6 CASSYQGDEQYF
13 TRBV25-1 CASSELGTDGYTF
14 TRBV5-1 CASAIQGGNTEAFF
14 TRBV4-3 CASSQEQFTGTSFF
13 TRBV10-3 CATRQGNTGELFF
15 TRBV2 CASSEGAGTNYGYTF
16 TRBV28 CASSFGSGYRGAEQYF
14 TRBV6-6 CASTLTAGNEKLFF
13 TRBV19 CASSFQRTDTQYF
13 TRBV5-1 CASSPTVSGELFF
15 TRBV11-3 CASSLVGATTDTQYF
13 TRBV4-1 CASSPLKGGEQFF
13 TRBV6-5 CASSPGGRTEAFF
13 TRBV6-5 CASSYSEVTEQFF
14 TRBV5-1 CASSPGQGADTQYF
14 TRBV19 CASSTGGSKETQYF
15 TRBV6-4 CASSLGQGRADTQYF
21 TRBV15 CATSSRKPGLGLGSSYNEQFF
12 TRBV5-1 CASSLVGDEQYF
14 TRBV5-1 CASSLGKGGDTQYF
12 TRBV29-1 CSVRQGNTEAFF
16 TRBV30 CAWSVRPLRVADTQYF
15 TRBV9 CASSGGGQGNYGYTF
10 TRBV20-1 CSARVIEQYF
15 TRBV28 CASGLPGLDTYEQYF
12 TRBV19 CASSIGYQPQHF
13 TRBV6-1 CASSEAQRVTAFF
15 TRBV5-1 CASRHGQGSPDTQYF
18 TRBV12-2 CASRLRVGTSGNTGELFF
13 TRBV2 CASNLDRDTEAFF
16 TRBV5-1 CASSLLTGVNTGELFF
15 TRBV14 CASSQALAFGGEQFF
13 TRBV11-2 CASSPTPSYEQYF
14 TRBV6-5 CASSYLTGEGEAFF
14 TRBV19 CASSMAGGSYEQYF
17 TRBV19 CASSSSYRGESTGELFF
16 TRBV7-2 CASSPRGTGGAYEQYF
18 TRBV11-3 CASSTTGLSTLVGDEQFF
12 TRBV27 CASRSRQVEQYF
12 TRBV9 CASRRIGYGYTF
17 TRBV10-3 CAISSTGTAGSGNTIYF
16 TRBV18 CASSPRHSGTTYEQYF
19 TRBV5-1 CASFPGLAGQSTGANVLTF
14 TRBV7-3 CASSLGPGSNEQFF
15 TRBV6-1 CASSVRGQGNEKLFF
17 TRBV15 CATSRGWTGDRTDTQYF
14 TRBV19 CASSKQGLDYGYTF
17 TRBV6-1 CASSAPGGGSRNQPQHF